The rows below give T cell receptor beta chains drawn from one sample of a study of T cell repertoires in cytomegalovirus infection. These receptors' antigens are unknown. Each CDR3 protein gets one entry after TCRdb re-called the reads with MiXCR. The sample has over 250,000 distinct CDR3 sequences, 20% to 25% seen once. The sample consisted of cultured PBMCs, taken from culture after CMV antigen stimulation. These TCRs come from a human donor in good health (CMV status not recorded). Some clones in this sample may be carry-over from other donors' samples. The CDR3 runs from the conserved cysteine through the conserved F or W. The D gene is left open where the match is weak. A row's size may be missing; if present it is once, few, many or a size class.

d_call: TRBD2
v_call: TRBV5-6
clone_size: many
j_call: TRBJ2-1
cdr3_nt: TGTGCCAGCAGCGGAGCGGGAGGGCTCGGGAATGAGCAGTTCTTC
cdr3_aa: CASSGAGGLGNEQFF

d_call: TRBD1
v_call: TRBV6-2/TRBV6-3
clone_size: NA
j_call: TRBJ2-1
cdr3_nt: TGTGCCAGCAGACAATCTAAAGGGACAGGGGGCTACAATGAGCAGTTCTTC
cdr3_aa: CASRQSKGTGGYNEQFF

d_call: NA
v_call: TRBV27
clone_size: NA
j_call: TRBJ2-3
cdr3_nt: TGTGCCAGCCGTCGGGGAGTCCCCGCAGATACGCAGTATTTT
cdr3_aa: CASRRGVPADTQYF

d_call: NA
v_call: TRBV28
clone_size: many
j_call: TRBJ1-1
cdr3_nt: TGTGCCAGCTCTGTTAGGACGAACACTGAAGCTTTCTTT
cdr3_aa: CASSVRTNTEAFF

d_call: TRBD2
v_call: TRBV11-3
clone_size: NA
j_call: TRBJ2-3
cdr3_nt: TGTGCCAGCAGCCGAAGACAAACTAGCGGGAGATACACAGATACGCAGTATTTT
cdr3_aa: CASSRRQTSGRYTDTQYF

d_call: NA
v_call: TRBV7-2
clone_size: many
j_call: TRBJ2-7
cdr3_nt: TGTGCCAGCAGCTTAGCTCTCCTGAGCTCCTACGAGCAGTACTTC
cdr3_aa: CASSLALLSSYEQYF

d_call: TRBD2
v_call: TRBV7-2
clone_size: many
j_call: TRBJ2-1
cdr3_nt: TGTGCCAGCAGCTCCCATAGCGGGACCACCTACAATGAGCAGTTCTTC
cdr3_aa: CASSSHSGTTYNEQFF

d_call: NA
v_call: TRBV7-2
clone_size: NA
j_call: TRBJ1-2
cdr3_nt: TGTGCCAGCAGCTTATTATCCCCGACAGATTATGGCTACACCTTC
cdr3_aa: CASSLLSPTDYGYTF

d_call: TRBD1
v_call: TRBV5-4
clone_size: NA
j_call: TRBJ1-2
cdr3_nt: TGTGCCAGCAGCAATGGAGGGGACAGGGGATTTTATGGCTACACCTTC
cdr3_aa: CASSNGGDRGFYGYTF

d_call: NA
v_call: TRBV12-3/TRBV12-4
clone_size: NA
j_call: TRBJ2-7
cdr3_nt: TGTGCCAGCAGTTTGTACCTGGACACTTACGACTCCTACGAGCAGTACTTC
cdr3_aa: CASSLYLDTYDSYEQYF

d_call: TRBD1
v_call: TRBV24-1
clone_size: few
j_call: TRBJ2-7
cdr3_nt: TGTGCCACCAGTGATAAGGGGACAGAGAGCAGCGAGCAGTACTTC
cdr3_aa: CATSDKGTESSEQYF

d_call: NA
v_call: TRBV5-6
clone_size: few
j_call: TRBJ2-1
cdr3_nt: TGTGCCAGCAGCTCCCGGAGGTTGGGGGACAATGAGCAGTTCTTC
cdr3_aa: CASSSRRLGDNEQFF

d_call: TRBD2
v_call: TRBV30
clone_size: NA
j_call: TRBJ2-1
cdr3_nt: TGTGCCTGGAATCAAGCGGGACATGAGCAGTTCTTC
cdr3_aa: CAWNQAGHEQFF

d_call: TRBD1
v_call: TRBV20-1
clone_size: NA
j_call: TRBJ1-1
cdr3_nt: TGCAGTGCCTATATTAACAGGGGGACTGAAGCTTTCTTT
cdr3_aa: CSAYINRGTEAFF

d_call: TRBD2
v_call: TRBV7-7
clone_size: many
j_call: TRBJ2-5
cdr3_nt: TGTGCTAGCAGCTTAGTTAGCGGGACTAGCTCACAAGAGACCCAGTACTTC
cdr3_aa: CASSLVSGTSSQETQYF

d_call: NA
v_call: TRBV23-1
clone_size: few
j_call: TRBJ1-5
cdr3_nt: TGCGCCAGCAGTCAATCGGTACCCTTCCTCAATCAGCCCCAGCATTTT
cdr3_aa: CASSQSVPFLNQPQHF

d_call: TRBD2
v_call: TRBV11-2
clone_size: few
j_call: TRBJ2-1
cdr3_nt: TGTGCCAGCAGCCCTCATACTTACAGGTTTACGGGGCCTAGCGGGAGGGGTGAGCAGTTCTTC
cdr3_aa: CASSPHTYRFTGPSGRGEQFF

d_call: NA
v_call: TRBV6-5
clone_size: few
j_call: TRBJ1-2
cdr3_nt: TGTGCCAGCAGTTACCTCAACCGTGGAGATTATGGCTACACCTTC
cdr3_aa: CASSYLNRGDYGYTF

d_call: NA
v_call: TRBV5-1
clone_size: NA
j_call: TRBJ2-1
cdr3_nt: TGCGCCAGCAGCTTGATAGGCGGCAATGAGCAGTTCTTC
cdr3_aa: CASSLIGGNEQFF

d_call: NA
v_call: TRBV20-1
clone_size: few
j_call: TRBJ1-5
cdr3_nt: TGCAGTGCTTCGGTCGGGGGTTGGAATCAGCCCCAGCATTTT
cdr3_aa: CSASVGGWNQPQHF

d_call: TRBD2
v_call: TRBV7-6
clone_size: NA
j_call: TRBJ2-2
cdr3_nt: TGTGCCAGCAGCTTAGGACTAGCGGGAGATCCCCCCGGGGAGCTGTTTTTT
cdr3_aa: CASSLGLAGDPPGELFF

d_call: NA
v_call: TRBV5-1
clone_size: NA
j_call: TRBJ2-3
cdr3_nt: TGCGCCAGCGGCGACCGCCCCGTGGATACGCAGTATTTT
cdr3_aa: CASGDRPVDTQYF

d_call: TRBD2
v_call: TRBV7-7
clone_size: many
j_call: TRBJ2-1
cdr3_nt: TGTGCTAGCAGCTTAGGAAGCGGGAATCACAATGAGCAGTTCTTC
cdr3_aa: CASSLGSGNHNEQFF

d_call: TRBD1
v_call: TRBV29-1
clone_size: few
j_call: TRBJ1-2
cdr3_nt: TGCAGCGGGGACAGGGGGCTAGATGGCTACACCTTC
cdr3_aa: CSGDRGLDGYTF

d_call: NA
v_call: TRBV7-8
clone_size: NA
j_call: TRBJ2-7
cdr3_nt: TGTGCCAGCAGCGCAGACGGATTTTACTACTTC
cdr3_aa: CASSADGFYYF

d_call: NA
v_call: TRBV7-2
clone_size: many
j_call: TRBJ1-1
cdr3_nt: TGTGCCAGCAGCTCCCCTAACCCGGACCTTGAAGCTTTCTTT
cdr3_aa: CASSSPNPDLEAFF

d_call: NA
v_call: TRBV7-2
clone_size: many
j_call: TRBJ2-7
cdr3_nt: TGTGCCAGCAGCTTAGAATATCGGCGGAGGCAGTACTTC
cdr3_aa: CASSLEYRRRQYF

d_call: NA
v_call: TRBV7-2
clone_size: few
j_call: TRBJ1-2
cdr3_nt: TGTGCCAGCAGCCGGGTTAACAGGGACGTGGATGGCTACACCTTC
cdr3_aa: CASSRVNRDVDGYTF

d_call: NA
v_call: TRBV30
clone_size: NA
j_call: TRBJ2-1
cdr3_nt: TGTGCCTGGAGTGAGGGGGGCGCCGGCTATGAGCAGTTCTTC
cdr3_aa: CAWSEGGAGYEQFF

d_call: TRBD2
v_call: TRBV6-1
clone_size: few
j_call: TRBJ2-1
cdr3_nt: TGTGCCAGCAGCCTAGCGGGGAACCCCTTAAATGAGCAGTTCTTC
cdr3_aa: CASSLAGNPLNEQFF